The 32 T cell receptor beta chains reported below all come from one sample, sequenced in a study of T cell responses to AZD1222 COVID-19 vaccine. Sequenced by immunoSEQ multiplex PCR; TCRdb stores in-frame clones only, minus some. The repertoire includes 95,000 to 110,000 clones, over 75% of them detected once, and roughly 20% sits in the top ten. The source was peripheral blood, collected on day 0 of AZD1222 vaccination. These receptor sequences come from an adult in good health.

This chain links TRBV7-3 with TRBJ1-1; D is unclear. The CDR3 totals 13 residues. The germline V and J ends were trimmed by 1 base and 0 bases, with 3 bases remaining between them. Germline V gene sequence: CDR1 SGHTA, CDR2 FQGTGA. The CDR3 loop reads CASSLRLNTEAFF. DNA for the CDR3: TGTGCCAGCAGCTTAAGACTGAACACTGAAGCTTTCTTT.

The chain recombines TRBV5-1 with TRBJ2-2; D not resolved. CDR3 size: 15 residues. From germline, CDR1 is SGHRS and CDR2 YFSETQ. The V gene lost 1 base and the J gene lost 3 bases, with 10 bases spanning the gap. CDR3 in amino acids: CASSLHGHYTGELFF. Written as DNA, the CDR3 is TGCGCCAGCAGCTTGCACGGGCACTACACCGGGGAGCTGTTTTTT. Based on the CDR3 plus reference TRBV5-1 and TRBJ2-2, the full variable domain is KAGVTQTPRYLIKTRGQQVTLSCSPISGHRSVSWYQQTPGQGLQFLFEYFSETQRNKGNFPGRFSGRQFSNSRSEMNVSTLELGDSALYLCASSLHGHYTGELFFGEGSRLTVL.

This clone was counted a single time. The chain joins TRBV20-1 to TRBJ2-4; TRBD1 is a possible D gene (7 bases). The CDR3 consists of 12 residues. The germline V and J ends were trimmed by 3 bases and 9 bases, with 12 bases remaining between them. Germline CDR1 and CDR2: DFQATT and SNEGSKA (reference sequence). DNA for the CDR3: TGCAGTGCTAGTTTCCAGGGGGGCATTCAGTACTTC. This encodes CSASFQGGIQYF.

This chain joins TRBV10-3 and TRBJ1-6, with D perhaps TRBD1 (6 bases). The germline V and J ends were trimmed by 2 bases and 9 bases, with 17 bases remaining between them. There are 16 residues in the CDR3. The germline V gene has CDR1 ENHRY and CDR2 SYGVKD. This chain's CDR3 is CAISERQAGESSPLHF. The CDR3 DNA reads TGTGCCATCAGTGAGAGGCAGGCAGGGGAGAGTTCACCCCTCCACTTT.

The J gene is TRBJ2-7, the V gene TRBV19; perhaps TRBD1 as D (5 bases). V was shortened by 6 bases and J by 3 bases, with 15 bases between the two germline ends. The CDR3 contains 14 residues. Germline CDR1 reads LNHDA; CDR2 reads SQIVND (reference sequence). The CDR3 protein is CASSPGHSDYEQYF. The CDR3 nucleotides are TGTGCCAGTAGCCCTGGACACAGCGACTACGAGCAGTACTTC. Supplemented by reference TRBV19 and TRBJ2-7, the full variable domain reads DGGITQSPKYLFRKEGQNVTLSCEQNLNHDAMYWYRQDPGQGLRLIYYSQIVNDFQKGDIAEGYSVSREKKESFPLTVTSAQKNPTAFYLCASSPGHSDYEQYFGPGTRLTVT.

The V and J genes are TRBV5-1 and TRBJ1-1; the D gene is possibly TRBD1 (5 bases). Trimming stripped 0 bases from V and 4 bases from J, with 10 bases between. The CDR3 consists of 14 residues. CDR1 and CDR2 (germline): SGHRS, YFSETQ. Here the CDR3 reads CASSLAAGFTEAFF. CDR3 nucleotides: TGCGCCAGCAGCTTGGCCGCAGGGTTCACTGAAGCTTTCTTT.

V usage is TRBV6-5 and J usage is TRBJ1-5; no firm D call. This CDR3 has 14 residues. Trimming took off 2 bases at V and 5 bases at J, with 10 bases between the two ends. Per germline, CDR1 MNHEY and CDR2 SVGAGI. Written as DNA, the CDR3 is TGTGCCAGCAGTTACGGGCTTACCGATCAGCCCCAGCATTTT. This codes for CASSYGLTDQPQHF.

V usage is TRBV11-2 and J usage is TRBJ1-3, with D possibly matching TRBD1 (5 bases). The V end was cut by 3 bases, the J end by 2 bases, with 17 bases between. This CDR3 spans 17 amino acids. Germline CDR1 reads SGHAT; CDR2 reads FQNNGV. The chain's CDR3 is CASSFIASRVAGNTIYF. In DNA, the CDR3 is TGTGCCAGCAGCTTCATCGCTTCCAGGGTGGCTGGAAACACCATATATTTT. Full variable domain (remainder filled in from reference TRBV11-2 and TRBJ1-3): EAGVAQSPRYKIIEKRQSVAFWCNPISGHATLYWYQQILGQGPKLLIQFQNNGVVDDSQLPKDRFSAERLKGVDSTLKIQPAKLEDSAVYLCASSFIASRVAGNTIYFGEGSWLTVV.

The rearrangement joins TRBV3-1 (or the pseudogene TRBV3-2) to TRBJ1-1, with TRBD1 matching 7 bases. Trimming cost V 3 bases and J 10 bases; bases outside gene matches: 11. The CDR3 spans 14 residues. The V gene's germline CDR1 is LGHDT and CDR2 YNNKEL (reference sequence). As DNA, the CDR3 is TGTGCCAGCAGCCAGAGGGACAGACCTTTGGTAGCTTTCTTT. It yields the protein CASSQRDRPLVAFF.

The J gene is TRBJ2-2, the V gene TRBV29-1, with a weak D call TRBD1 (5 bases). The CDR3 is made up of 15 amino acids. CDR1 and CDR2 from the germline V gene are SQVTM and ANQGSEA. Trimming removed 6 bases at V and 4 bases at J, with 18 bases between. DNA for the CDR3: TGCAGCGTCTCCGACAGAGGAATCGGCACCGGGGAGCTGTTTTTT. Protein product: CSVSDRGIGTGELFF.

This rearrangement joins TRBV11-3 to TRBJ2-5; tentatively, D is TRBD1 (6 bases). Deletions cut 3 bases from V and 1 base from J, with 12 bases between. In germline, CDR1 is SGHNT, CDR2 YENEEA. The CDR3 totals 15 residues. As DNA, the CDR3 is TGTGCCAGCAGCTTGGGAACAGGGACCCAAGAGACCCAGTACTTC. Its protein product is CASSLGTGTQETQYF.

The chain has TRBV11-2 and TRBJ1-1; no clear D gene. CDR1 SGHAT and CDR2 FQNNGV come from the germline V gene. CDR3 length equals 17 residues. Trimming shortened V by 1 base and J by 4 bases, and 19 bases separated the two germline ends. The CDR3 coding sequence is TGTGCCAGCAGCTTAGCCAAGATAGGCGGTTATGGCACTGAAGCTTTCTTT. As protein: CASSLAKIGGYGTEAFF.

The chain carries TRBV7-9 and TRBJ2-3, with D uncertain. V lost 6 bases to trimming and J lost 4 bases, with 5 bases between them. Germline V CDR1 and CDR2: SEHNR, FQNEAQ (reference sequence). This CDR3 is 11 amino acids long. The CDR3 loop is CASSSSDTQYF. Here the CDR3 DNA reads TGTGCCAGCAGTTCTTCAGATACGCAGTATTTT.

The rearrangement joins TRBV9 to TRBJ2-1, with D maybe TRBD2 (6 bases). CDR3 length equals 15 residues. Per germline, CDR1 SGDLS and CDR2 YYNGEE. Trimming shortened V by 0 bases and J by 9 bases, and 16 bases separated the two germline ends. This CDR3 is CASSVVVGGSSEQFF. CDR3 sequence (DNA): TGTGCCAGCAGCGTAGTGGTGGGGGGTAGTAGTGAGCAGTTCTTC.

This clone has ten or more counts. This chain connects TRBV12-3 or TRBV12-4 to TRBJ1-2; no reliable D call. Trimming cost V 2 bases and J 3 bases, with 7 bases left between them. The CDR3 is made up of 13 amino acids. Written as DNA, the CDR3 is TGTGCCAGCAGTTTAAGACGGGACTATGGCTACACCTTC. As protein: CASSLRRDYGYTF.

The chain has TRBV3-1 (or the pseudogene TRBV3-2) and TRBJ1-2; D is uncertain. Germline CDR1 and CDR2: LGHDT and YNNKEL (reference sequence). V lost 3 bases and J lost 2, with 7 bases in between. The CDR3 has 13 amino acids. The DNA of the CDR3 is TGTGCCAGCAGCCATAGCAGAAACTATGGCTACACCTTC. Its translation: CASSHSRNYGYTF.

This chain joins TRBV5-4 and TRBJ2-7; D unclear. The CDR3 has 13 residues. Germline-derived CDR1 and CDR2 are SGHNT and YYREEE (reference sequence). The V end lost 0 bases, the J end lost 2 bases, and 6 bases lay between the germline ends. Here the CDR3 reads CASSLETAYEQYF. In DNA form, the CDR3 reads TGTGCCAGCAGCTTGGAAACGGCCTACGAGCAGTACTTC.

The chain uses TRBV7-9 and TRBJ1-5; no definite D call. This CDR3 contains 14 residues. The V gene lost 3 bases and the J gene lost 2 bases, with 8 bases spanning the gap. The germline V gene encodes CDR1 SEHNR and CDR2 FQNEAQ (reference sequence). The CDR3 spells CASSLGNGNQPQHF. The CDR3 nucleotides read TGTGCCAGCAGCTTGGGTAATGGCAATCAGCCCCAGCATTTT. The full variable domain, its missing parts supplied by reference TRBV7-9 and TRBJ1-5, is DTGVSQNPRHKITKRGQNVTFRCDPISEHNRLYWYRQTLGQGPEFLTYFQNEAQLEKSRLLSDRFSAERPKGSFSTLEIQRTEQGDSAMYLCASSLGNGNQPQHFGDGTRLSIL.

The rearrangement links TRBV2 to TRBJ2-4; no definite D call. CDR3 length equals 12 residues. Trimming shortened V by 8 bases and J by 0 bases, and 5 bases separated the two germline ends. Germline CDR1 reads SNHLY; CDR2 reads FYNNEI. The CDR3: CASDLAKNIQYF. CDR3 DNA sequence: TGTGCCAGCGACTTAGCCAAAAACATTCAGTACTTC.

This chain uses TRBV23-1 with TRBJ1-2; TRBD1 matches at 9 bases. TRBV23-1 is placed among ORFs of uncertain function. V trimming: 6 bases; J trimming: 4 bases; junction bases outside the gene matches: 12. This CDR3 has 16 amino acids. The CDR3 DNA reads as TGCGCCAGCAGAGACCGGGACAGGGATTGGGGCTATGGCTACACCTTC. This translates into CASRDRDRDWGYGYTF.

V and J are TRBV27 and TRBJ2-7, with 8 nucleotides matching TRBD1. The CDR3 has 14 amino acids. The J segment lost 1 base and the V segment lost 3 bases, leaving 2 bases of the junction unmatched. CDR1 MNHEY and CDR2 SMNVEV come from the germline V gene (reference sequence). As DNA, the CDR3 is TGTGCCAGCAGTTTTGGACAGGGTTCCTACGAGCAGTACTTC. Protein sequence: CASSFGQGSYEQYF.

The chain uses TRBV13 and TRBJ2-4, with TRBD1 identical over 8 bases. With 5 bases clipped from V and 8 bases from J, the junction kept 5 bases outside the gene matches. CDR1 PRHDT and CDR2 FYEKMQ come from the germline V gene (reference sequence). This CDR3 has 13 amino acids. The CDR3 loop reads CASSAGQGDIQYF. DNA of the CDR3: TGTGCCAGCAGCGCCGGACAGGGAGACATTCAGTACTTC.

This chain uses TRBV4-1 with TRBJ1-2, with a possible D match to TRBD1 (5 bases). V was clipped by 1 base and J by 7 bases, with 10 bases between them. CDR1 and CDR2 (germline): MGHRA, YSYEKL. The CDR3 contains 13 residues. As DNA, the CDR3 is TGCGCCAGCAGCCAAGGCAGGGTACGTGGCTACACCTTC. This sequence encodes CASSQGRVRGYTF.

The CDR3 reads CASSQEGDRGYQPQHF. The CDR3 nucleotides read TGCGCCAGCAGCCAAGAGGGGGACAGGGGGTATCAGCCCCAGCATTTT. This sequence joins TRBV4-1 and TRBJ1-5, with 11 bases fitting TRBD1. Germline lookup yields CDR1 MGHRA and CDR2 YSYEKL. This CDR3 comprises 16 residues. V was pared by 0 bases and J by 5 bases, with 3 bases of the junction left unmatched.

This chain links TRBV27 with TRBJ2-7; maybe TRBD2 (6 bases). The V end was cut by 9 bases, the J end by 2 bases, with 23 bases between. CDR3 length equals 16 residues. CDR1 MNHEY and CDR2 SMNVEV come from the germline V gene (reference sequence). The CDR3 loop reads CASSIHLVGGTYEQYF. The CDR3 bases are TGTGCCAGTTCTATCCATCTAGTGGGGGGTACCTACGAGCAGTACTTC.

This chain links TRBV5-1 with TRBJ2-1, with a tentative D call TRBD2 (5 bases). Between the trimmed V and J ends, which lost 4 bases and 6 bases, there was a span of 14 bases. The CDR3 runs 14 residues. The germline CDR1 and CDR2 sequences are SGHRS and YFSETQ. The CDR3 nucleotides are TGCGCCAGCAGCCCGGACTGGCTAGGCAATGAGCAGTTCTTC. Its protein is CASSPDWLGNEQFF.

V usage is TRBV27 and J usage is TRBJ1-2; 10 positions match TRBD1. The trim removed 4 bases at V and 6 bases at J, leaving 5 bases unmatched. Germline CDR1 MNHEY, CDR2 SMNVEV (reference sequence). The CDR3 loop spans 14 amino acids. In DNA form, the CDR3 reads TGTGCCAGCAGTTCTGGACAGGGGGACCATGGCTACACCTTC. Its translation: CASSSGQGDHGYTF.

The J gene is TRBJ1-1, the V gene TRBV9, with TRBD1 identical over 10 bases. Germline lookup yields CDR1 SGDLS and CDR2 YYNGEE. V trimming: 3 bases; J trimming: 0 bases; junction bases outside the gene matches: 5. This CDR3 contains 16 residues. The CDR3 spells CASSGTGGVLNTEAFF. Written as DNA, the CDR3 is TGTGCCAGCAGCGGGACAGGGGGTGTTTTGAACACTGAAGCTTTCTTT.

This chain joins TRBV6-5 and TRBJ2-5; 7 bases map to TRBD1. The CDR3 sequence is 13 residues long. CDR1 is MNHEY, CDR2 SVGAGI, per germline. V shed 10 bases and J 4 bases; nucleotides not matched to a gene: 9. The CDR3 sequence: CATLVRGSETQYF. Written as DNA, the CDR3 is TGTGCCACCCTGGTCAGGGGGTCAGAGACCCAGTACTTC.

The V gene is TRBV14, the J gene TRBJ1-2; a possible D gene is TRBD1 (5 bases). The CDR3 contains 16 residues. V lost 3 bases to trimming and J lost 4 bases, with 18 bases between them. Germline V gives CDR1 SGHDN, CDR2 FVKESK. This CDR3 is CASSQIGGANIYGYTF. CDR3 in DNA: TGTGCCAGCAGCCAGATCGGAGGGGCTAATATCTATGGCTACACCTTC. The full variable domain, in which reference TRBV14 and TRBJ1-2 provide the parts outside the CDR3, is EAGVTQFPSHSVIEKGQTVTLRCDPISGHDNLYWYRRVMGKEIKFLLHFVKESKQDESGMPNNRFLAERTGGTYSTLKVQPAELEDSGVYFCASSQIGGANIYGYTFGSGTRLTVV.

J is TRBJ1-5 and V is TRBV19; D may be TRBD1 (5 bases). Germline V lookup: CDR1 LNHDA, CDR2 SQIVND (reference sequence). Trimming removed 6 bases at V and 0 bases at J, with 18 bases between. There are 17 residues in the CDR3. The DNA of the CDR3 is TGTGCCAGTAGCGACCCGGGGCTATTTGATAGCAATCAGCCCCAGCATTTT. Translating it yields CASSDPGLFDSNQPQHF.

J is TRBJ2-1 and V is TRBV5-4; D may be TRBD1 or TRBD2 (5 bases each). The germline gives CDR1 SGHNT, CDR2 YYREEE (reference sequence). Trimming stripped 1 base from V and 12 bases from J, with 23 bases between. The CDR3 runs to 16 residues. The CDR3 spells CASSLRSGPGTDGQFF. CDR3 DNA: TGTGCCAGCAGCTTGAGGTCGGGTCCAGGGACCGACGGGCAGTTCTTC.